The next 25 T cell receptor beta chains were all read from a single sample in a study of T cells after yellow fever vaccination. TCRdb re-called the 5' RACE reads through MiXCR, storing one row per CDR3 protein. The table lists approximately 600,000 distinct CDR3 sequences, approximately 13% of them singletons. The sequencing here drew on PBMCs, taken on the day of the yellow fever booster vaccination. These receptors all stem from a young man who received the YFV17D yellow fever vaccine.

This sequence joins TRBV14 and TRBJ2-7, with D perhaps being TRBD1 or TRBD2 (5 bases each). CDR1 is SGHDN and CDR2 is FVKESK in the germline V gene. V shed 4 bases and J shed 0 bases, with 19 bases lying between them. This CDR3 region has 17 residues. The CDR3 here is CASSLYKGTDSSYEQYF. Written as DNA, the CDR3 is TGTGCCAGCAGCCTATACAAGGGGACGGATAGCTCCTACGAGCAGTACTTC.

The chain employs TRBV6-1 and TRBJ2-7; TRBD1 agrees at 10 bases. Germline-derived CDR1 and CDR2 are MNHNS and SASEGT. The CDR3 totals 16 residues. Trimming at V came to 2 bases and at J to 5 bases, leaving 9 bases not matched to a gene. Written as DNA, the CDR3 is TGTGCCAGCAGTGAACTCCTGACCGGGACAGGGGACGAGCAGTACTTC. This translates into CASSELLTGTGDEQYF.

V usage is TRBV20-1 and J usage is TRBJ1-1, with TRBD1 matching over 7 bases. There are 17 residues in the CDR3. The germline gives CDR1 DFQATT, CDR2 SNEGSKA (reference sequence). J was trimmed by 7 bases and V by 3 bases; bases with no gene match: 20. CDR3: CSASPLPGQLTDIEAFF. CDR3 bases: TGCAGTGCTAGTCCCCTCCCGGGACAGCTAACAGATATTGAAGCTTTCTTT.

Only a few counts were recorded for this clonotype. Germline is not matched at one junction end, which may reflect a read error. V and J are TRBV6-5 and TRBJ1-1, with D uncertain. This CDR3 has 13 residues. Per germline, CDR1 MNHEY and CDR2 SVGAGI. The chain's CDR3 is CASSSYYGLPPVF. Here the CDR3 DNA reads TGTGCCAGCAGTTCATATTACGGACTGCCGCCCGTTTTT.

The chain employs TRBV24-1 and TRBJ2-1; no reliable D call. V was cut by 1 base and J by 6 bases, with 12 bases left in between. This CDR3 has 15 residues. Looked up from germline, CDR1 is KGHDR and CDR2 is SFDVKD. CDR3 nucleotides: TGTGCCACCAGTGATTTTCGGTACCCTCCCAATGAGCAGTTCTTC. It encodes CATSDFRYPPNEQFF.

V and J are TRBV4-3 and TRBJ2-7, with 7 bases that match TRBD2. Germline loops: CDR1 LGHNA, CDR2 YSLEER. Trimming cost V 5 bases and J 2 bases; bases outside gene matches: 12. This CDR3 is 16 amino acids long. CDR3: CASSKQSHGRPYEQYF. In DNA, the CDR3 is TGCGCCAGCAGCAAACAGTCCCACGGGAGGCCCTACGAGCAGTACTTC.

This clonotype has a handful of counts. The rearrangement joins TRBV14 to TRBJ2-7; possible D gene TRBD1, 6 bases. The germline V gene encodes CDR1 SGHDN and CDR2 FVKESK. The CDR3 runs to 14 residues. Trimming shortened V by 3 bases and J by 3 bases, and 12 bases separated the two germline ends. CDR3 sequence reads: CASSHLGGGYEQYF. DNA of the CDR3: TGTGCCAGCAGCCACCTTGGGGGCGGCTACGAGCAGTACTTC.

In its sample, this clonotype was seen a few times. V is TRBV27 and J is TRBJ2-7; D is perhaps TRBD1 or TRBD2 (5 bases each). The CDR3 is 15 amino acids. Trimming took off 6 bases at V and 9 bases at J, with 24 bases between the two ends. Germline V gives CDR1 MNHEY, CDR2 SMNVEV (reference sequence). CDR3 protein: CASSQGRADTFGQYF. The CDR3 coding sequence is TGTGCCAGCAGCCAGGGACGGGCGGACACCTTTGGGCAGTACTTC.

This clonotype was picked up many times. The DNA of the CDR3 is TGTGCCAGCAGTTCAGAGCAGTTCTTC. This gives the protein CASSSEQFF. The chain couples TRBV27 to TRBJ2-1; D gene unclear. Trimming shortened V by 4 bases and J by 10 bases, and 2 bases separated the two germline ends. Per the germline V gene, CDR1 is MNHEY and CDR2 is SMNVEV (reference sequence). CDR3 length: 9 residues.

This clonotype was seen at least ten times. The chain employs TRBV5-1 and TRBJ2-7; TRBD1 matches at 8 bases. From germline, CDR1 is SGHRS and CDR2 YFSETQ. Trimming at V came to 3 bases and at J to 6 bases, leaving 11 bases not matched to a gene. The CDR3 totals 15 residues. The CDR3: CASSWTQGARGEQYF. CDR3 DNA sequence: TGCGCCAGCAGCTGGACCCAGGGGGCGCGGGGCGAGCAGTACTTC.

This clonotype was observed a few times. CDR3 nucleotide sequence: TGCAGTGCTAGGGGCCGGGACAGTAACGAGCAGTACTTC. Translation: CSARGRDSNEQYF. The chain combines TRBV20-1 with TRBJ2-7; 7 bases align to TRBD1. Germline CDR1 is DFQATT and CDR2 is SNEGSKA (reference sequence). V lost 3 bases and J lost 5; bases outside the gene matches: 7. The CDR3 totals 13 residues.

In this sample, this clonotype turned up a few times. The chain employs TRBV7-9 and TRBJ1-4, with D unresolved. Germline loops: CDR1 SEHNR, CDR2 FQNEAQ (reference sequence). CDR3 length: 16 residues. The V gene lost 2 bases and the J gene lost 0 bases, with 10 bases spanning the gap. DNA for the CDR3: TGTGCCAGCAGCTTATTACCTAAAGCAACTAATGAAAAACTGTTTTTT. As protein: CASSLLPKATNEKLFF.

A few counts support this clonotype. The V and J genes are TRBV5-1 and TRBJ2-1; the match to TRBD2 covers 14 bases. Unmatched junction bases numbered 5, after V lost 0 bases and J lost 9 bases. The CDR3 is 16 amino acids. CDR1 SGHRS and CDR2 YFSETQ come from the germline V gene. The CDR3 loop is CASSLDPGLAGAEQFF. DNA of the CDR3: TGCGCCAGCAGCTTGGATCCGGGACTAGCGGGAGCTGAGCAGTTCTTC.

The CDR3 reads CASSPVPSGTYNEQFF. CDR3 coding DNA: TGTGCCAGCAGCCCGGTTCCTAGCGGGACATACAATGAGCAGTTCTTC. The chain uses TRBV7-7 and TRBJ2-1; 9 bases are shared with TRBD2. J gave up 4 bases and V 5 bases, and 9 bases lay outside the gene matches. The germline V gene encodes CDR1 SSHAT and CDR2 FNYEAQ (reference sequence). The CDR3 consists of 16 residues.

This clonotype turned up a few times. The chain uses TRBV20-1 and TRBJ1-2, with D perhaps TRBD1 (5 bases). This CDR3 region has 13 residues. Germline V gene lookup returns CDR1 DFQATT and CDR2 SNEGSKA (reference sequence). V lost 0 bases to trimming and J lost 2 bases, with 7 bases between them. The CDR3 protein is CSAREQGNYGYTF. The CDR3 DNA sequence: TGCAGTGCTAGAGAGCAGGGCAACTATGGCTACACCTTC.

This chain joins TRBV5-1 and TRBJ2-3; 10 bases are a match to TRBD2. In germline, CDR1 is SGHRS, CDR2 YFSETQ. V shed 3 bases, J shed 2 bases, and the junction held 3 bases outside the gene matches. The CDR3 extends over 15 amino acids. Here the CDR3 DNA reads TGCGCCAGCAGCTCCGGACTAGCGGTCACAGATACGCAGTATTTT. Translation gives CASSSGLAVTDTQYF.

In this sample, this clonotype is medium-sized (0.01 to 0.1%). The chain combines TRBV7-8 with TRBJ1-4; D unresolved. The ends were cut back, 0 bases at V and 8 bases at J, with 16 bases in the middle. Germline assignment: CDR1 SGHVS and CDR2 FQNEAQ. CDR3 length: 16 amino acids. The CDR3 spells CASSLAGSTVREKLFF. The CDR3 DNA is TGTGCCAGCAGCTTAGCGGGTTCCACAGTGAGGGAAAAACTGTTTTTT.

This clonotype was found a few times. The chain is built from TRBV19 and TRBJ2-7; D not resolved. V dropped 5 bases and J dropped 2 bases, with 13 bases sitting between them. CDR3 length equals 14 residues. CDR1 and CDR2 from the germline V gene are LNHDA and SQIVND (reference sequence). As DNA, the CDR3 is TGTGCCAGTAGTGAGAGGCTTCCAGCCTACGAGCAGTACTTC. This codes for CASSERLPAYEQYF.

This clonotype was detected a few times. This sequence joins TRBV6-2 or TRBV6-3 and TRBJ2-1, with 8 bases fitting TRBD2. Germline values: CDR1 MNHEY, CDR2 SVGEGT. The CDR3 loop spans 14 amino acids. The V segment lost 7 bases and the J segment 5 bases; nucleotides outside the gene matches: 7. This CDR3 is CASKVAGNDNEQFF. The DNA for the CDR3 is TGTGCCAGCAAGGTAGCGGGGAATGACAATGAGCAGTTCTTC.

This clonotype showed up many times. The chain carries TRBV6-2 or TRBV6-3 and TRBJ2-1; 8 bases match TRBD2. Germline assignment: CDR1 MNHEY and CDR2 SVGEGT. The trim removed 5 bases at V and 6 bases at J, leaving 6 bases unmatched. This CDR3 region has 14 residues. The CDR3 loop reads CASSPGGPVNEQFF. For the CDR3, the DNA is TGTGCCAGCAGTCCGGGAGGGCCGGTCAATGAGCAGTTCTTC.

This clonotype was recorded at least ten times. The gene calls are TRBV24-1 and TRBJ2-7; 9 nucleotides match TRBD1. Germline values: CDR1 KGHDR, CDR2 SFDVKD. The V segment lost 6 bases and the J segment 6 bases; nucleotides outside the gene matches: 5. This CDR3 is 13 amino acids long. The CDR3 loop is CATSTPQGAEQYF. CDR3 in DNA: TGTGCCACCAGTACCCCACAGGGGGCCGAGCAGTACTTC.

This clonotype was observed a few times. The V call is TRBV5-4, the J call TRBJ2-2; TRBD1 matches 12 bases. This CDR3 has 17 amino acids. V lost 1 base to trimming and J lost 6 bases; unmatched junction nucleotides: 7. The germline V gene has CDR1 SGHNT and CDR2 YYREEE (reference sequence). The CDR3 is CASSLRGQGAVAGELFF. CDR3 nucleotide sequence: TGTGCCAGCAGCTTGCGGGGACAGGGGGCAGTTGCCGGGGAGCTGTTTTTT.

This sequence joins TRBV3-1 and TRBJ2-1; 7 nucleotides match TRBD2. Germline CDR1 is LGHDT and CDR2 is YNNKEL (reference sequence). V was pared by 1 base and J by 8 bases, with 11 bases of the junction left unmatched. The CDR3 is 16 amino acids. As DNA, the CDR3 is TGTGCCAGCAGCCAAGTTTTTCGCGGGAGTGATGATGAGCAGTTCTTC. Translating it yields CASSQVFRGSDDEQFF.

The chain carries TRBV7-2 and TRBJ2-7, with a weak D call TRBD1 (5 bases). Germline CDR1 is SGHTA and CDR2 is FQGNSA. The V and J ends lost 5 bases and 6 bases respectively, with 14 bases between them. The CDR3 spans 13 residues. The CDR3 protein is CASSRDSSGEQYF. CDR3 in DNA: TGTGCCAGCAGCCGAGACAGTTCCGGCGAGCAGTACTTC.

The V and J genes are TRBV7-2 and TRBJ2-3; 9 positions agree with TRBD2. The CDR3 is made up of 17 amino acids. The V segment lost 4 bases and the J segment 3 bases; nucleotides outside the gene matches: 11. Germline V CDR1 and CDR2: SGHTA, FQGNSA. DNA for the CDR3: TGTGCCAGCAGCTCAGTGGAGGCGGGAGGGTTTACAGATACGCAGTATTTT. Protein: CASSSVEAGGFTDTQYF.